The present T cell receptor (beta chain) was sequenced within a study of cytomegalovirus exposure and HLA in healthy donors. General observations from the study: Approximately 17,000 TCR beta sequences were associated with HLA alleles at 0.05 false discovery rate in a later analysis.

Regarding this clone: Its antigen is not known.

PCR primers comprised 60 Vbeta and 13 Jbeta primers. Measured with immunoSEQ multiplex PCR; TCRdb has only the in-frame clones, and not every one. The table includes 60,000 to 70,000 clones, about 73% detected once. V lost 5 bases, J lost 2 bases, and 13 bases lay in between. The CDR3 runs 15 residues. CDR1 is SGHTA and CDR2 is FQGNSA in the germline V gene. The receptor comes from a woman aged 30 to 39 in good health and CMV-seronegative. Material: PBMCs. This chain uses TRBV7-2 with TRBJ2-1; D remains ambiguous. The CDR3 bases are TGTGCCAGCAGCGGCGGAGCCTGGGCCTACAATGAGCAGTTCTTC. As protein: CASSGGAWAYNEQFF.